The entry below gives a single T cell receptor (beta chain) sequence along with its context. The antigen this receptor binds is unknown. Base quality data are lacking; no much larger clone is found one base away. From cysteine to phenylalanine, the CDR3 is 13 amino acids long. Left in the record is the CDR3 DNA by itself, 39 bases read in frame from the first base. Trimming costs V 5 bases and J 8 bases, and their ends lie 13 bases apart. The germline V gene (reference sequence) sets CDR1 to SEHNR and CDR2 to FQNEAQ. The data were taken from a study of T-cell memory formation after mild COVID-19 (dated by TCRdb to about 2021). For context, the study as a whole: TCR sequence clusters from the two donors were largely donor specific. T-cell clones expanding and contracting after mild COVID-19 in two donors were tracked by longitudinal TCRalpha and TCRbeta repertoire sequencing. The cohort comprised two young, previously healthy adult volunteers, one female and one male. Broader findings and caveats from the paper: The study included only a couple of mild cases, and larger cohorts that include severe cases with pre-infection samples were judged to be necessary. The second-wave clones that peaked on day 37 were not confirmed to be SARS-CoV-2 specific. Contracting CD4+ clones appeared mostly in the CM and EM memory subsets, whereas CD8+ clones were enriched in EMRA. Clones contracting from day 15 to 85 had balanced CD4/CD8 phenotypes, while a second wave expanding from day 15 to 37 was biased towards CD4+. Some responding clones were detected in pre-infection memory, which suggested that pre-existing cross-reactive memory T cells had joined the SARS-CoV-2 response.

PBMCs were isolated by Ficoll-Paque density gradient centrifugation. Sequencing took place on an Illumina NovaSeq 6000. TCRalpha and TCRbeta cDNA libraries were built by 5'RACE with constant-segment primers, adding sample barcodes and unique molecular identifiers. Trizol reagent was used to extract RNA from every sample. Amplification of the libraries took two PCR steps, and the second step added a second sample barcode plus Illumina TruSeq adapters. Sequencing of libraries was performed on an Illumina NovaSeq with 2 x 150 bp paired-end reads. The published analysis was carried out like this. With migec v1.2.7, reads were demultiplexed and then collapsed into UMI-guided consensus sequences. Using mixcr v2.1.11, UMI consensuses were aligned to TRA and TRB V and J templates and then assembled into clonotypes. Expanded or contracted clonotypes were those called significant by both edgeR and NoisET, with noise models trained on biological replicates. For edgeR calls, the thresholds were a false discovery rate-adjusted p below 0.01 and a log2 fold-change of 1. As an exploratory analysis of dynamics, PCA with hierarchical clustering was applied to max-normalized trajectories of the 1000 most abundant clonotypes. The CD4 or CD8 phenotype of responding clones was assigned using the separately sequenced CD4+ and CD8+ repertoires. TCRdb cleaned the public reads at Q25 with fastp, built clones with MiXCR and kept in-frame beta chains. Records with the same CDR3 protein are collapsed into one entry carrying the most frequent genes and DNA. The V and J calls and clone size are TCRdb's, not the authors'. The sample table shows about 560,000 distinct CDR3 sequences, and 15% to 20% are seen once. The ten most abundant clones make up around 8.1% of the sample.

The clonotype originates from an adult woman who had mild COVID-19 (a few samples of this study predate the infection). The sample titles of this study are shuffled in the database, so cell type and time point are left out; the donor was told from shared clones. Material for sequencing was PBMCs or a T cell subset sorted from them (not recorded which). The chain links TRBV7-9 with TRBJ2-1; confidence is insufficient to name the D gene. The CDR3 in this case is CASSPTASDEQFF. The nucleotide sequence is TGTGCCAGCAGCCCTACGGCCAGTGATGAGCAGTTCTTC.